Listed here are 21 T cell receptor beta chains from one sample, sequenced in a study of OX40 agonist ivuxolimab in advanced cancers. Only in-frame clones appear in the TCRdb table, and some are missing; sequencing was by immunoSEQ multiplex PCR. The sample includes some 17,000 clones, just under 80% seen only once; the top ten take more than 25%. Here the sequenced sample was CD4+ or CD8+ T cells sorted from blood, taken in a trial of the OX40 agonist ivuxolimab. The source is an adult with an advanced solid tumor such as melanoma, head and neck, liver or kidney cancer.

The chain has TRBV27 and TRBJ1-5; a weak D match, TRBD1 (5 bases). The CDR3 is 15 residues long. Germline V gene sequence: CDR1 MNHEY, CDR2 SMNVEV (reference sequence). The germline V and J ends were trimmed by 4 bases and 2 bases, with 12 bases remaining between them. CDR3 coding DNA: TGTGCCAGCAGTTCGGCAGGGCCTGGCAATCAGCCCCAGCATTTT. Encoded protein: CASSSAGPGNQPQHF.

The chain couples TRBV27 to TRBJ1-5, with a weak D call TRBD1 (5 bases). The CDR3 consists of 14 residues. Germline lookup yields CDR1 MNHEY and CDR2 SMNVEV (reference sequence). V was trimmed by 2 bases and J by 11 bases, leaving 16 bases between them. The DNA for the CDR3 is TGTGCCAGCAGTTTAGGGACGGCCCTCTCGACCCAGCATTTT. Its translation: CASSLGTALSTQHF.

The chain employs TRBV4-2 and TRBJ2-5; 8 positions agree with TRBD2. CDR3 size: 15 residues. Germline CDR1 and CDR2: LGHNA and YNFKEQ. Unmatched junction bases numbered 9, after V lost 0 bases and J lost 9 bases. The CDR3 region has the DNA TGTGCCAGCAGCCAAGATGATGCCCCGCGGGGGGCCCAGTACTTC. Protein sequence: CASSQDDAPRGAQYF.

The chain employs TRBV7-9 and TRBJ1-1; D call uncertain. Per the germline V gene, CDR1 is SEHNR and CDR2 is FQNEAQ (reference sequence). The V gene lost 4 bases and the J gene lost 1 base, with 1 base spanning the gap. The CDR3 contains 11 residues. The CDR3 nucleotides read TGTGCCAGCAGCTCGAACACTGAAGCTTTCTTT. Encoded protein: CASSSNTEAFF.

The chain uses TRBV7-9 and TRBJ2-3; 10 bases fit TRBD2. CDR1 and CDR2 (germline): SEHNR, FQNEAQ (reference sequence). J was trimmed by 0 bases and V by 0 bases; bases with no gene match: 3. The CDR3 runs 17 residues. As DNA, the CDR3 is TGTGCCAGCAGCTTAGCCGGACTAGCGGAGAGCACAGATACGCAGTATTTT. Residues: CASSLAGLAESTDTQYF.

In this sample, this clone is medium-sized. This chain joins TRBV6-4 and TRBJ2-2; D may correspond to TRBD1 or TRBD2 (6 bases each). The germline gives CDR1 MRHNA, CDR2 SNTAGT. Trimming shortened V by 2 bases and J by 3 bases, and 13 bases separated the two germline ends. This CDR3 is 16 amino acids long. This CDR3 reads CASSDRAGEDTGELFF. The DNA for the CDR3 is TGTGCCAGCAGTGACCGGGCAGGGGAGGACACCGGGGAGCTGTTTTTT.

CDR3 nucleotides: TGTGCCAGCAGCCCGGACCCGGGACAGGGGGCGACCGGGGAGCTGTTTTTT. It encodes CASSPDPGQGATGELFF. V usage is TRBV7-6 and J usage is TRBJ2-2, with 12 bases aligning to TRBD1. This CDR3 comprises 17 residues. From germline, CDR1 is SGHVS and CDR2 FNYEAQ. With V trimmed by 5 bases and J by 5 bases, 9 bases remained unmatched.

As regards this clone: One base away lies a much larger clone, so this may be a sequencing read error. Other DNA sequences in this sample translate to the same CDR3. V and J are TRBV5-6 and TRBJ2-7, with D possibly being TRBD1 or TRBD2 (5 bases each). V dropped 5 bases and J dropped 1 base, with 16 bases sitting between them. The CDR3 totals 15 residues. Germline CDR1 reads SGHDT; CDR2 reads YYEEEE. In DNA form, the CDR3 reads TGTGCCAGCAGTCCGAGGGCCGGACAATCCTACGAGCAGTACTTC. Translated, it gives CASSPRAGQSYEQYF.

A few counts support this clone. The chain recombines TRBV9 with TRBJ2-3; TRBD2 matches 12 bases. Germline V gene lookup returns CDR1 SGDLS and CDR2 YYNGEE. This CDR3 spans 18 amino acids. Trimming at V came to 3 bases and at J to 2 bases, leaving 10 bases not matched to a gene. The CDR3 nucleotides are TGTGCCAGCAGCGGAAACCTCCTAGCGGGGGGGCCCACAGATACGCAGTATTTT. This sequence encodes CASSGNLLAGGPTDTQYF.

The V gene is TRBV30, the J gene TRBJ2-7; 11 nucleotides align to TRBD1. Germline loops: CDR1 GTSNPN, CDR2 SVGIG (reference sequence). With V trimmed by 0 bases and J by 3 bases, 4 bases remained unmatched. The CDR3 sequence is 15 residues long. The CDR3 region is CAWSVGTGGLYEQYF. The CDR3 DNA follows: TGTGCCTGGAGTGTTGGGACAGGGGGTCTCTACGAGCAGTACTTC. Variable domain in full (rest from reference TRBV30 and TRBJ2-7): SQTIHQWPATLVQPVGSPLSLECTVEGTSNPNLYWYRQAAGRGLQLLFYSVGIGQISSEVPQNLSASRPQDRQFILSSKKLLLSDSGFYLCAWSVGTGGLYEQYFGPGTRLTVT.

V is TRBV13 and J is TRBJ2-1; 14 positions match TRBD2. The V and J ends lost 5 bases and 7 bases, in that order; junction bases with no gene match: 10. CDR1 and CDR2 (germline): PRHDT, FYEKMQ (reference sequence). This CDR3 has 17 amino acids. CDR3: CASSEGTSGGPWNEQFF. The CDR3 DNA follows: TGTGCCAGCAGCGAGGGGACTAGCGGGGGCCCTTGGAATGAGCAGTTCTTC.

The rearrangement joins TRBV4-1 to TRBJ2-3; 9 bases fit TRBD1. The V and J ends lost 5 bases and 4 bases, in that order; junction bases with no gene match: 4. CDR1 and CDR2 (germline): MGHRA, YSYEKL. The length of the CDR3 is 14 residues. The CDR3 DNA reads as TGCGCCAGCAGCTGGGACAGGGACCCAGATACGCAGTATTTT. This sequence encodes CASSWDRDPDTQYF.

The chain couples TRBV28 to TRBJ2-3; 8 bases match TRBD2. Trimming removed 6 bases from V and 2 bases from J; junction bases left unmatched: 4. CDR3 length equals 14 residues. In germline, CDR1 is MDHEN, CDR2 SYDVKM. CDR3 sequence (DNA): TGTGCCAGCAGAGAAGCGGGGGACACAGATACGCAGTATTTT. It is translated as CASREAGDTDTQYF.

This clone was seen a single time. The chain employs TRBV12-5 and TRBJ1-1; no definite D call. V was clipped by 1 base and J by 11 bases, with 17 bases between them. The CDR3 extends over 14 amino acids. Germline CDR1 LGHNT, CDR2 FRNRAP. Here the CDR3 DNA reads TGTGCTAGTGGTTTGGGTACAACGGTTGGATGGGCTTTCTTT. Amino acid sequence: CASGLGTTVGWAFF.

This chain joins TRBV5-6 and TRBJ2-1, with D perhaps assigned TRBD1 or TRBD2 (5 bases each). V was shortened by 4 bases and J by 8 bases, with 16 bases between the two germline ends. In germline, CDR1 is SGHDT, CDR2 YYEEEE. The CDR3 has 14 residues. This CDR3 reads CASSPEGPWDEQFF. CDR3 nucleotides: TGTGCCAGCAGCCCTGAGGGGCCTTGGGATGAGCAGTTCTTC. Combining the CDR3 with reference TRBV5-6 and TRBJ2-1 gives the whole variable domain DAGVTQSPTHLIKTRGQQVTLRCSPKSGHDTVSWYQQALGQGPQFIFQYYEEEERQRGNFPDRFSGHQFPNYSSELNVNALLLGDSALYLCASSPEGPWDEQFFGPGTRLTVL.

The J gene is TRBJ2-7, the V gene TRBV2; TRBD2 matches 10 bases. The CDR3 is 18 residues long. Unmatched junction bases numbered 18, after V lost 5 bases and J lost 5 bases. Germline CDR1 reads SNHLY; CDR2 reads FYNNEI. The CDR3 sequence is CASSTPASGSEIGDEQYF. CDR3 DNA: TGTGCCAGCAGTACCCCGGCTAGCGGGAGCGAGATAGGGGACGAGCAGTACTTC. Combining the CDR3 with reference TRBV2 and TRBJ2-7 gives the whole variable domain EPEVTQTPSHQVTQMGQEVILRCVPISNHLYFYWYRQILGQKVEFLVSFYNNEISEKSEIFDDQFSVERPDGSNFTLKIRSTKLEDSAMYFCASSTPASGSEIGDEQYFGPGTRLTVT.

CDR3 sequence reads: CASSQALTYEQYF. DNA for the CDR3: TGCGCCAGCAGCCAGGCCCTTACCTACGAGCAGTACTTC. V usage is TRBV4-1 and J usage is TRBJ2-7, with D unresolved. From germline, CDR1 is MGHRA and CDR2 YSYEKL. The V and J ends lost 3 bases and 2 bases respectively, with 8 bases between them. The CDR3 covers 13 residues.

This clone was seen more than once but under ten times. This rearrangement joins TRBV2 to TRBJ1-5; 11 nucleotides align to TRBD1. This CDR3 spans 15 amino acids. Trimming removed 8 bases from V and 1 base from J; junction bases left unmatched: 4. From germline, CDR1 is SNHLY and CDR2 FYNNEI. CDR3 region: CASGGQGGSNQPQHF. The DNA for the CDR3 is TGTGCCAGCGGGGGACAGGGGGGAAGCAATCAGCCCCAGCATTTT.

The CDR3 loop reads CASSQGQYNEQFF. CDR3 in DNA: TGTGCCAGCAGCCAGGGACAGTACAATGAGCAGTTCTTC. This chain joins TRBV4-2 and TRBJ2-1, with 7 bases matching TRBD1. The V gene end was trimmed by 3 bases and the J gene end by 4 bases; junction bases not matched to a gene: 0. Per germline, CDR1 LGHNA and CDR2 YNFKEQ. This CDR3 comprises 13 residues.

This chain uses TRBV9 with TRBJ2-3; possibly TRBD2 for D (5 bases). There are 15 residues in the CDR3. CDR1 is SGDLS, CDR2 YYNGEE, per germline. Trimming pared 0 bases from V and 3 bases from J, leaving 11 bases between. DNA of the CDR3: TGTGCCAGCAGCGTAGACGGGGAAAGGACAGATACGCAGTATTTT. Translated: CASSVDGERTDTQYF.

CDR3 amino acids: CASSRWTESYEQYF. The CDR3 DNA sequence: TGCGCCAGCAGCCGATGGACAGAGTCCTACGAGCAGTACTTC. The genes are TRBV4-1 and TRBJ2-7, with a possible D match to TRBD1 (6 bases). The CDR3 is 14 amino acids. V was clipped by 4 bases and J by 1 base, with 11 bases between them. Germline CDR1 is MGHRA and CDR2 is YSYEKL.